What follows are 28 T cell receptor beta chains derived from one specimen sequenced in a study of sequential checkpoint blockade in melanoma (dated 2019 in TCRdb). The intended sense of this specimen's treatment or condition label: randomized to nivolumab then ipilimumab (arm A) or the reverse (arm B). The library was built by means of the immunoSEQ multiplex PCR assay. TCRdb took over this immuneACCESS table, retaining in-frame rearrangements with V and J assigned. Such tables are incomplete; in checked studies, under half of the missing clones stem from an unresolved V gene, and the remainder is unexplained. This sample holds 4,000 to 5,000 clones; roughly a third were observed only once. The top ten clones comprise 5.5% to 8.5% of the sample. The sequencing here drew on tumor tissue (inferred from file names), taken from a patient given nivolumab and ipilimumab in sequence. Receptor source: a human donor with melanoma.

Only one count was recorded for this clone. The genes are TRBV19 and TRBJ1-2, with 7 nucleotides matching TRBD1. This CDR3 region has 13 residues. Trimming removed 3 bases from V and 8 bases from J; junction bases left unmatched: 6. Germline loops: CDR1 LNHDA, CDR2 SQIVND (reference sequence). The CDR3 sequence: CASSIEGARGYTF. CDR3 nucleotide sequence: TGTGCCAGTAGTATTGAGGGGGCAAGGGGCTACACCTTC.

This clone was picked up a small number of times. The rearrangement joins TRBV19 to TRBJ1-5; a weak D match, TRBD1 (6 bases). Germline assignment: CDR1 LNHDA and CDR2 SQIVND (reference sequence). This CDR3 has 14 amino acids. The V end was cut by 2 bases, the J end by 4 bases, with 9 bases between. CDR3 in amino acids: CASSISGENQPQHF. The CDR3 DNA follows: TGTGCCAGTAGTATATCAGGGGAAAATCAGCCCCAGCATTTT.

The chain joins TRBV11-3 to TRBJ1-3, with TRBD1 matching 7 bases. Trimming removed 3 bases from V and 0 bases from J; junction bases left unmatched: 8. The CDR3 is 17 amino acids. CDR1 and CDR2 from the germline V gene are SGHNT and YENEEA. CDR3 DNA: TGTGCCAGCAGCTTTACCGGGACAGTGAACTCTGGAAACACCATATATTTT. Its translation is CASSFTGTVNSGNTIYF.

The gene calls are TRBV30 and TRBJ2-2, with 8 bases aligning to TRBD2. V lost 2 bases to trimming and J lost 6 bases; unmatched junction nucleotides: 2. The germline CDR1 and CDR2 sequences are GTSNPN and SVGIG (reference sequence). The CDR3 loop spans 13 amino acids. Here the CDR3 reads CAWSSGSSGELFF. CDR3 coding DNA: TGTGCCTGGAGTAGCGGGAGTTCCGGGGAGCTGTTTTTT.

The CDR3 region is CAWSVVGRARNEQYF. The CDR3 coding sequence is TGTGCCTGGAGTGTGGTCGGGAGGGCCAGAAACGAGCAGTACTTC. The chain recombines TRBV30 with TRBJ2-7; 8 bases agree with TRBD2. This CDR3 is 15 amino acids long. The trim removed 0 bases at V and 5 bases at J, leaving 9 bases unmatched. CDR1 and CDR2 (germline): GTSNPN, SVGIG (reference sequence).

This clone came up a few times. V and J are TRBV2 and TRBJ2-3; TRBD2 agrees at 8 bases. Germline assignment: CDR1 SNHLY and CDR2 FYNNEI. V was pared by 7 bases and J by 6 bases, with 6 bases of the junction left unmatched. The CDR3 loop spans 13 amino acids. CDR3 sequence (DNA): TGTGCCAGCACTGGGACTAGGGTGGATACGCAGTATTTT. It translates to CASTGTRVDTQYF.

The chain links TRBV19 to TRBJ2-1; 8 bases align to TRBD1. CDR1 is LNHDA, CDR2 SQIVND, per germline (reference sequence). The length of the CDR3 is 14 residues. The trim removed 5 bases at V and 2 bases at J, leaving 2 bases unmatched. CDR3 DNA: TGTGCCAGTAGTTCACAGGGGGCCTACAATGAGCAGTTCTTC. Protein product: CASSSQGAYNEQFF.

This clone showed up just a few times. V is TRBV6-8 and J is TRBJ2-5; perhaps D is TRBD1 or TRBD2 (5 bases each). CDR3 length: 15 residues. The V gene's germline CDR1 is MNHGY and CDR2 SAAAGT. The V gene lost 7 bases and the J gene lost 2 bases, with 17 bases spanning the gap. CDR3 amino acids: CASTSGGTRQETQYF. The CDR3 bases are TGTGCCAGCACCAGTGGGGGAACTAGGCAAGAGACCCAGTACTTC.

In its sample, this clone ranks as medium-sized. CDR3 nucleotide sequence: TGTGCCAGCAGCTTTTCCGGCCTGGGAAAACTGTTTTTT. Translating gives CASSFSGLGKLFF. The V gene is TRBV7-2, the J gene TRBJ1-4, with D uncertain. Germline V gives CDR1 SGHTA, CDR2 FQGNSA. This CDR3 region has 13 residues. V was pared by 3 bases and J by 10 bases, with 12 bases between.

This clone was counted a few times. J is TRBJ1-1 and V is TRBV11-3; maybe TRBD1 (5 bases). Germline assignment: CDR1 SGHNT and CDR2 YENEEA. V was pared by 3 bases and J by 0 bases, with 23 bases between. CDR3 length: 19 residues. The CDR3 sequence: CASSFQGPQVGGMNTEAFF. CDR3 nucleotide sequence: TGTGCCAGCAGCTTTCAGGGACCCCAAGTAGGTGGCATGAACACTGAAGCTTTCTTT.

CDR3 residues: CASSPRHTIAGGRTYEQYF. The CDR3 DNA reads TGTGCCAGCAGCCCCCGTCATACAATAGCGGGAGGCCGAACCTACGAGCAGTACTTC. This chain links TRBV14 with TRBJ2-7, with 10 bases aligning to TRBD2. The CDR3 sequence is 19 residues long. V dropped 4 bases and J dropped 2; count of bases not matched to a gene: 17. CDR1 is SGHDN, CDR2 FVKESK, per germline.

The chain recombines TRBV5-1 with TRBJ1-3; weak D call: TRBD1 (5 bases). Trimming shortened V by 4 bases and J by 4 bases, and 15 bases separated the two germline ends. The germline V gene encodes CDR1 SGHRS and CDR2 YFSETQ. The CDR3 spans 15 residues. Written as DNA, the CDR3 is TGCGCCAGCAGCCCCTCAGGGACTTCAGGAAACACCATATATTTT. It encodes CASSPSGTSGNTIYF. Combining the CDR3 with reference TRBV5-1 and TRBJ1-3 gives the whole variable domain KAGVTQTPRYLIKTRGQQVTLSCSPISGHRSVSWYQQTPGQGLQFLFEYFSETQRNKGNFPGRFSGRQFSNSRSEMNVSTLELGDSALYLCASSPSGTSGNTIYFGEGSWLTVV.

The chain carries TRBV6-8 and TRBJ2-7; D may be TRBD1 (5 bases). Germline V gene lookup returns CDR1 MNHGY and CDR2 SAAAGT. Trimming left V 7 bases short and J 5 bases short, with 18 bases between. This CDR3 region has 14 residues. In nucleotides, the CDR3 is TGTGCCAGCATGCCCAGTGGTAGGGGAAACGAGCAGTACTTC. Translating it yields CASMPSGRGNEQYF.

The J gene is TRBJ1-5, the V gene TRBV28; no clear D. Trimming removed 11 bases at V and 3 bases at J, with 14 bases between. Germline V gives CDR1 MDHEN, CDR2 SYDVKM. CDR3 length equals 13 residues. The CDR3 bases are TGTGCCCACGACACCGGTTACAATCAGCCCCAGCATTTT. Translation gives CAHDTGYNQPQHF. The complete variable domain, with remaining parts taken from reference TRBV28 and TRBJ1-5, reads DVKVTQSSRYLVKRTGEKVFLECVQDMDHENMFWYRQDPGLGLRLIYFSYDVKMKEKGDIPEGYSVSREKKERFSLILESASTNQTSMYLCAHDTGYNQPQHFGDGTRLSIL.

The CDR3 coding sequence is TGTGCCAGTAGTAAGGGGACGGCCCTTTACACTGAAGCTTTCTTT. This codes for CASSKGTALYTEAFF. The chain recombines TRBV19 with TRBJ1-1; perhaps TRBD1 as D (5 bases). V lost 4 bases, J lost 3 bases, and 15 bases lay in between. The CDR3 is 15 amino acids. CDR1 and CDR2 (germline): LNHDA, SQIVND (reference sequence).

This clone has a handful of counts. The chain has TRBV27 and TRBJ2-3; TRBD2 aligns across 12 bases. The CDR3 length is 14 residues. Germline CDR1 MNHEY, CDR2 SMNVEV (reference sequence). Germline trimming cut 6 bases from V and 6 bases from J; bases unmatched to any gene: 4. Here the CDR3 reads CASRLAGGVDTQYF. The CDR3 coding sequence is TGTGCCAGCAGGCTAGCGGGAGGGGTTGATACGCAGTATTTT.

V gene TRBV9 combines with J gene TRBJ1-4; D is unresolved. The germline gives CDR1 SGDLS, CDR2 YYNGEE. The CDR3 sequence is 15 residues long. The ends were cut back, 3 bases at V and 0 bases at J, with 9 bases in the middle. CDR3 sequence: CASSAAAATNEKLFF. CDR3 DNA: TGTGCCAGCAGCGCCGCAGCCGCAACTAATGAAAAACTGTTTTTT. Drawing the rest from reference TRBV9 and TRBJ1-4, the complete variable domain is DSGVTQTPKHLITATGQRVTLRCSPRSGDLSVYWYQQSLDQGLQFLIQYYNGEERAKGNILERFSAQQFPDLHSELNLSSLELGDSALYFCASSAAAATNEKLFFGSGTQLSVL.

In its sample, this clone was seen a few times. The chain uses TRBV9 and TRBJ1-5; weak D call: TRBD1 (5 bases). Between the trimmed V and J ends, which lost 5 bases and 2 bases, there was a span of 14 bases. This CDR3 is 15 amino acids long. Per the germline V gene, CDR1 is SGDLS and CDR2 is YYNGEE. The chain's CDR3 is CASSLIRAGNQPQHF. The CDR3 region has the DNA TGTGCCAGCAGTCTTATCAGGGCGGGCAATCAGCCCCAGCATTTT.

In its sample, this clone was seen a few times. The rearrangement links TRBV12-5 to TRBJ2-7, with a tentative D call TRBD2 (5 bases). The CDR3 length is 14 residues. Germline values: CDR1 LGHNT, CDR2 FRNRAP. The CDR3 loop reads CASGRSLSSYEQYF. The CDR3 nucleotides are TGTGCCAGCGGTAGGAGTTTGAGCTCCTACGAGCAGTACTTC.

The chain combines TRBV7-1 with TRBJ2-7; TRBD1 is a possible D gene (5 bases). TRBV7-1 has ORF status, its function being uncertain. This CDR3 is 13 amino acids long. Trimming took 4 bases from V and 5 from J, leaving 12 bases between them. CDR3 in amino acids: CASSFYRTNEQYF. The CDR3 coding sequence is TGTGCCAGCAGCTTCTACAGGACCAACGAGCAGTACTTC.

This chain joins TRBV18 and TRBJ2-7; D not resolved. This CDR3 contains 12 residues. In germline, CDR1 is KGHSH, CDR2 LQKENI. Trimming removed 3 bases from V and 3 bases from J, with 6 bases in between. CDR3 nucleotides: TGTGCCAGCTCACCGGTGGGCTACGAGCAGTACTTC. Translating gives CASSPVGYEQYF.

This clone was picked up a small number of times. The chain links TRBV7-1 to TRBJ2-7; TRBD2 is a possible D gene (6 bases). TRBV7-1 is reported as an ORF; its role is uncertain. V was clipped by 5 bases and J by 6 bases, with 20 bases between them. The CDR3 spans 15 residues. In DNA, the CDR3 is TGTGCCAGCAGCGGAGGGTCCGGGGTCGGTCTCGAGCAGTACTTC. It translates to CASSGGSGVGLEQYF.

The J gene is TRBJ2-5, the V gene TRBV19; D is tentatively TRBD1 or TRBD2 (5 bases each). Trimming took off 6 bases at V and 4 bases at J, with 21 bases between the two ends. Germline V lookup: CDR1 LNHDA, CDR2 SQIVND (reference sequence). CDR3 length equals 16 residues. The chain's CDR3 is CASSRGFSSGAETQYF. CDR3 DNA sequence: TGTGCCAGTAGCCGAGGGTTTAGCAGTGGGGCAGAGACCCAGTACTTC.

The chain is built from TRBV12-5 and TRBJ1-1; possibly TRBD1 for D (6 bases). The CDR3 contains 21 residues. The V gene's germline CDR1 is LGHNT and CDR2 FRNRAP. The germline V and J ends were trimmed by 0 bases and 1 base, with 27 bases remaining between them. CDR3 in amino acids: CASGLVSLRGGDTKGNTEAFF. CDR3 nucleotides: TGTGCTAGTGGTTTGGTATCTCTAAGAGGAGGGGACACGAAAGGGAACACTGAAGCTTTCTTT.

This clone is deemed medium-sized (0.01 to 0.1%). This chain joins TRBV11-3 and TRBJ2-5, with 9 nucleotides matching TRBD1. CDR3 length: 15 amino acids. Germline-derived CDR1 and CDR2 are SGHNT and YENEEA. The V segment lost 5 bases and the J segment 0 bases; nucleotides outside the gene matches: 4. As DNA, the CDR3 is TGTGCCAGCAGCCCCGGGACAGGGTACCAAGAGACCCAGTACTTC. This encodes CASSPGTGYQETQYF.

This chain joins TRBV6-8 and TRBJ2-6; D is ambiguous. Trimming stripped 6 bases from V and 2 bases from J, with 20 bases between. The CDR3 covers 18 residues. Looked up from germline, CDR1 is MNHGY and CDR2 is SAAAGT. CDR3 in DNA: TGTGCCAGCAGCCGCTCGGGCAAAGCCCAAGCTGGGGCCAACGTCCTGACTTTC. Amino acids: CASSRSGKAQAGANVLTF.

V usage is TRBV30 and J usage is TRBJ1-2, with D hard to call. The CDR3 has 12 residues. The V end was cut by 8 bases, the J end by 7 bases, with 17 bases between. Germline-derived CDR1 and CDR2 are GTSNPN and SVGIG (reference sequence). The CDR3 DNA reads as TGTGCCGTACCTGCCTGGGGAGCTGGCTACACCTTC. The encoded protein is CAVPAWGAGYTF.

The rearrangement uses TRBV30 and TRBJ2-1, with D possibly being TRBD2 (6 bases). This CDR3 has 16 residues. V was trimmed by 4 bases and J by 4 bases, leaving 20 bases between them. Per germline, CDR1 GTSNPN and CDR2 SVGIG (reference sequence). DNA for the CDR3: TGTGCCTGGAAGGGATTCCACGGGAGTGTATACAATGAGCAGTTCTTC. Translating it yields CAWKGFHGSVYNEQFF.